This T cell receptor (beta chain) was captured in a study of cytomegalovirus exposure and HLA in healthy donors. Clones were sequenced by immunoSEQ multiplex PCR, and TCRdb holds only the in-frame ones, with some missing. The sample has over 110,000 clones; more than 75% are singletons. Trimming cost V 4 bases and J 6 bases, with 18 bases left between them. Germline CDR1 KGHSH, CDR2 LQKENI. This CDR3 comprises 16 residues. Sequenced material: PBMCs. The chain couples TRBV18 to TRBJ2-2; D perhaps matches TRBD1 (6 bases). This TCR was recovered from a man aged 18-30 years in good health and CMV-seropositive. The CDR3 protein is CASSQSLVRGSGELFF. The CDR3 DNA follows: TGTGCCAGCTCACAAAGCCTTGTGAGGGGGTCCGGGGAGCTGTTTTTT.